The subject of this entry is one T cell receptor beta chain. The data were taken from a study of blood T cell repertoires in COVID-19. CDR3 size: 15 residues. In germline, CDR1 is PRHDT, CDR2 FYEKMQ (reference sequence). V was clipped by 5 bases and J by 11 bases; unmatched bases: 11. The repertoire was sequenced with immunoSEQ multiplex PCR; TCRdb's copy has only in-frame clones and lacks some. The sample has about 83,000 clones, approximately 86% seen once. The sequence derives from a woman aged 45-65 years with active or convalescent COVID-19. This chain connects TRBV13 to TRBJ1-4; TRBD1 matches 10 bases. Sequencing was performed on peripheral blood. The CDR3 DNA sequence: TGTGCCAGCAGCCATCGGACAGGGGGGGCGAGGAAACTGTTTTTT. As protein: CASSHRTGGARKLFF.